These 6 T cell receptor beta chains originate from one sample sequenced in a study of immune heterogeneity within non-small cell lung tumors. TCR beta CDR3 was amplified by multiplex PCR, first round approximately 10 cycles, 32 V and 13 J primers. In TCRdb, the multiplex PCR reads were re-called with MiXCR into one record per CDR3 protein. The table includes about 15,000 distinct CDR3 sequences, about 30% detected once. Bulk tumor genomic DNA, roughly 600 ng per sample, was used as template. Surgical sampling yielded several biopsies per primary tumor (spaced far apart). Patients underwent curative surgery for untreated, newly diagnosed non-small cell lung cancer. The specimen sequenced was lung tumor tissue. These receptors originate from a man aged 35 to 55 with non-small cell lung cancer.

Worth noting for this clonotype: A read error may explain this, as a much larger clone is one base away. The chain couples TRBV30 to TRBJ1-2, with 8 bases aligning to TRBD1. CDR1 and CDR2 (germline): GTSNPN, SVGIG (reference sequence). The CDR3 loop spans 15 amino acids. Here the CDR3 reads CAWSVGQGRSYCYTF. DNA for the CDR3: TGTGCCTGGAGTGTCGGACAGGGTCGCAGCTATTGCTACACCTTC.

A remark on this clonotype: A much larger clonotype is one base distant, so this may be a read error. The rearrangement links TRBV19 to TRBJ2-7, with a weak D call TRBD2 (7 bases). V was shortened by 7 bases and J by 3 bases, with 19 bases between the two germline ends. The CDR3 covers 15 residues. Germline CDR1 is LNHDA and CDR2 is SQIVND (reference sequence). CDR3 bases: TGTGCCAGTATCCGGGGGGACACACGCCACTACGAGCAGTACTTC. Protein product: CASIRGDTRHYEQYF.

V is TRBV7-3 and J is TRBJ2-1, with TRBD1 identical over 9 bases. Germline loops: CDR1 SGHTA, CDR2 FQGTGA. The CDR3 is 16 residues long. J gave up 3 bases and V 5 bases, and 8 bases lay outside the gene matches. As DNA, the CDR3 is TGTGCCAGCAGCCTCACCGGGACAGGGAACTACAATGAGCAGTTCTTC. Amino acid sequence: CASSLTGTGNYNEQFF.

Concerning this clonotype itself: One end of the junction does not line up with germline, which may come from a read error. The J gene is TRBJ1-2, the V gene TRBV5-4; a weak D match, TRBD1 (6 bases). CDR3 length: 14 amino acids. The germline gives CDR1 SGHNT, CDR2 YYREEE (reference sequence). In DNA, the CDR3 is TGTGCCATCAGCCCACAGGGAAACAACTATGGCTACACCTTC. This translates into CAISPQGNNYGYTF.

The J gene is TRBJ2-1, the V gene TRBV13, with D possibly matching TRBD1 (5 bases). Trimming took 1 base from V and 4 from J, leaving 11 bases between them. The CDR3 has 15 amino acids. Germline loops: CDR1 PRHDT, CDR2 FYEKMQ (reference sequence). The DNA for the CDR3 is TGTGCCAGCAGCTTAGACCAGGGCCGGTACAATGAGCAGTTCTTC. Protein: CASSLDQGRYNEQFF.

There are many counts of this clonotype. J is TRBJ2-1 and V is TRBV6-2 or TRBV6-3; the match to TRBD2 covers 8 bases. The length of the CDR3 is 14 residues. Looked up from germline, CDR1 is MNHEY and CDR2 is SVGEGT. Unmatched junction bases numbered 8, after V lost 8 bases and J lost 5 bases. CDR3 in DNA: TGTGCCAGCCGGCGGGGGGTGGGCCACAATGAGCAGTTCTTC. It yields the protein CASRRGVGHNEQFF.